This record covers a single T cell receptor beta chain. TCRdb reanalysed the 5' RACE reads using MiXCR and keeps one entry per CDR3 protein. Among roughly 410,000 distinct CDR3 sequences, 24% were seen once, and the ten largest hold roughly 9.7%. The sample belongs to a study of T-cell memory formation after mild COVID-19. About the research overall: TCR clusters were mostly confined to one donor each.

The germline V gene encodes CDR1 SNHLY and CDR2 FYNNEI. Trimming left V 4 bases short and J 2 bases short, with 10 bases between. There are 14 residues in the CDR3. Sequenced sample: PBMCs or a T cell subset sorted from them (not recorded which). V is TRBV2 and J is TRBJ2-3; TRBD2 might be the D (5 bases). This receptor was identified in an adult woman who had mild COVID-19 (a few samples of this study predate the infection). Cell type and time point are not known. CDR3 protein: CASSVSGYTDTQYF. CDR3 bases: TGTGCCAGCAGTGTCAGCGGCTACACAGATACGCAGTATTTT.